Listed here are 10 T cell receptor beta chains from one sample, sequenced in a study of cytomegalovirus exposure and HLA in healthy donors. Vbeta (60) and Jbeta (13) primers were used in the PCR. Libraries were prepared by immunoSEQ multiplex PCR; TCRdb keeps only in-frame clonotypes and omits some of them. The sample yields around 94,000 clones, less than 85% seen once. Sequencing was carried out using PBMCs. The receptors originated from a man aged 18 to 35 in good health and CMV-seronegative.

In this sample, this clone turned up a few times. The V and J genes are TRBV29-1 and TRBJ1-1, with 7 bases fitting TRBD1. CDR3 length equals 12 residues. CDR1 is SQVTM, CDR2 ANQGSEA, per germline. V shed 6 bases, J shed 6 bases, and the junction held 7 bases outside the gene matches. CDR3 nucleotide sequence: TGCAGCGTAGTCACAGGGGTCTCTGAAGCTTTCTTT. Protein: CSVVTGVSEAFF.

This chain joins TRBV7-9 and TRBJ2-7, with TRBD2 as a possible D gene (5 bases). The germline CDR1 and CDR2 sequences are SEHNR and FQNEAQ (reference sequence). V lost 5 bases and J 1 base, leaving 15 bases between the germline ends. The CDR3 consists of 15 residues. The CDR3 DNA reads as TGTGCCAGCAGCGACTATACGCGGCCATCCTACGAGCAGTACTTC. Residues: CASSDYTRPSYEQYF.

As for this clone: This specimen includes other DNA sequences encoding the same CDR3. The chain couples TRBV14 to TRBJ2-4, with a tentative D call TRBD1 (6 bases). Germline values: CDR1 SGHDN, CDR2 FVKESK. V dropped 4 bases and J dropped 0 bases, with 13 bases sitting between them. The CDR3 covers 16 residues. The DNA of the CDR3 is TGTGCCAGCAGCCCGCGACAGGAGTTAGCCAAAAACATTCAGTACTTC. Translating gives CASSPRQELAKNIQYF.

The chain links TRBV28 to TRBJ1-1, with 9 bases lining up with TRBD1. The germline V gene encodes CDR1 MDHEN and CDR2 SYDVKM. The V segment lost 6 bases and the J segment 5 bases; nucleotides outside the gene matches: 7. The CDR3 has 14 residues. The DNA for the CDR3 is TGTGCCAGCAGGTTGACAGGGGGTTGGACTGAAGCTTTCTTT. Its protein is CASRLTGGWTEAFF.

This clone occurred a few times. The CDR3 region is CASSLGSQGTGYGYTF. The CDR3, as DNA: TGCGCCAGCAGCTTGGGAAGTCAGGGGACCGGCTATGGCTACACCTTC. The rearrangement joins TRBV5-1 to TRBJ1-2; possible D gene TRBD1, 6 bases. The ends were cut back, 0 bases at V and 4 bases at J, with 16 bases in the middle. CDR3 length: 16 amino acids. Germline CDR1 and CDR2: SGHRS and YFSETQ. Filled out from reference TRBV5-1 and TRBJ1-2, the complete variable domain reads KAGVTQTPRYLIKTRGQQVTLSCSPISGHRSVSWYQQTPGQGLQFLFEYFSETQRNKGNFPGRFSGRQFSNSRSEMNVSTLELGDSALYLCASSLGSQGTGYGYTFGSGTRLTVV.

The V gene is TRBV19, the J gene TRBJ1-5; D possibly corresponds to TRBD1 (6 bases). The CDR3 totals 15 residues. Germline loops: CDR1 LNHDA, CDR2 SQIVND (reference sequence). With 3 bases removed from V and 3 bases from J, the gap between germline ends came to 12 bases. CDR3 amino acids: CASSIGGQLNQPQHF. The CDR3 DNA follows: TGTGCCAGTAGTATCGGAGGACAGCTCAATCAGCCCCAGCATTTT.

The V and J genes are TRBV30 and TRBJ2-1, with unresolved D. The length of the CDR3 is 14 residues. The germline V gene encodes CDR1 GTSNPN and CDR2 SVGIG (reference sequence). V dropped 7 bases and J dropped 8 bases, with 21 bases sitting between them. CDR3 sequence: CAFARTAPRDEQFF. The CDR3 DNA sequence: TGTGCCTTTGCAAGAACTGCCCCACGGGATGAGCAGTTCTTC.

The chain combines TRBV6-5 with TRBJ1-3, with TRBD1 as a possible D gene (5 bases). V gave up 6 bases and J gave up 1 base, with 13 bases separating them. The CDR3 length is 15 residues. CDR1 and CDR2 (germline): MNHEY, SVGAGI. CDR3 protein: CASSREQASGNTIYF. In DNA form, the CDR3 reads TGTGCCAGCAGCCGAGAACAGGCTTCTGGAAACACCATATATTTT.

This clone turned up a few times. The chain couples TRBV6-5 to TRBJ1-5; TRBD1 agrees at 8 bases. The CDR3 totals 15 residues. V dropped 5 bases and J dropped 2; count of bases not matched to a gene: 5. Germline-derived CDR1 and CDR2 are MNHEY and SVGAGI. CDR3 sequence (DNA): TGTGCCAGCAGTCCTGACAGGGGTCGCAATCAGCCCCAGCATTTT. Its protein is CASSPDRGRNQPQHF.

The chain links TRBV5-4 to TRBJ2-7; TRBD2 aligns across 14 bases. The CDR3 is 16 amino acids. The germline V gene encodes CDR1 SGHNT and CDR2 YYREEE (reference sequence). J was trimmed by 3 bases and V by 4 bases; bases with no gene match: 6. CDR3 DNA sequence: TGTGCCAGCAGCCCGGCCGGACTAGCGGGAGGCTACGAGCAGTACTTC. It yields the protein CASSPAGLAGGYEQYF.